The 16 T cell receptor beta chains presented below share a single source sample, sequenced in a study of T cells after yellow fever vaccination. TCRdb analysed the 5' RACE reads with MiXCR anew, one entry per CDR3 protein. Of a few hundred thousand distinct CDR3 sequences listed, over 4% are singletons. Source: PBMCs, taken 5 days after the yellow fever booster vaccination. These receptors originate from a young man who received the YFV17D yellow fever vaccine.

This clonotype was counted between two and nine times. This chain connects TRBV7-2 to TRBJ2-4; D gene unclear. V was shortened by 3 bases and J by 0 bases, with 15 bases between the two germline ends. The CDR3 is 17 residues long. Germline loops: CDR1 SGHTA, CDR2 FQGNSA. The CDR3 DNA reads TGTGCCAGCAGCTTCCCCCCCAATACTGGAGCCAAAAACATTCAGTACTTC. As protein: CASSFPPNTGAKNIQYF. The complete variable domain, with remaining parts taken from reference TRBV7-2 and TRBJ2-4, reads GAGVSQSPSNKVTEKGKDVELRCDPISGHTALYWYRQSLGQGLEFLIYFQGNSAPDKSGLPSDRFSAERTGGSVSTLTIQRTQQEDSAVYLCASSFPPNTGAKNIQYFGAGTRLSVL.

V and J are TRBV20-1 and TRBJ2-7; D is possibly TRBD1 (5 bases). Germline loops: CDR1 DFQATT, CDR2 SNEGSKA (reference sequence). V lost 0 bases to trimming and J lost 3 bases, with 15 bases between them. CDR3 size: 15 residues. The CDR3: CSARDYDSTFYEQYV. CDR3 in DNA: TGCAGTGCTAGAGATTATGACAGTACGTTCTACGAGCAGTACGTC.

The CDR3 loop is CASSQDYHQPQHF. CDR3 coding DNA: TGTGCCAGCAGCCAGGACTATCATCAGCCCCAGCATTTT. The chain combines TRBV7-2 with TRBJ1-5; D gene unclear. Looked up from germline, CDR1 is SGHTA and CDR2 is FQGNSA. V lost 5 bases and J lost 5, with 10 bases in between. The length of the CDR3 is 13 residues.

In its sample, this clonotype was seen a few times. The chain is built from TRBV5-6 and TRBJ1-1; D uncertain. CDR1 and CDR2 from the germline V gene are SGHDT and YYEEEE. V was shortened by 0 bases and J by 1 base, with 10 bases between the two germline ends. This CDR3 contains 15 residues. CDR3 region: CASSLERRQNTEAFF. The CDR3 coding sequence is TGTGCCAGCAGCTTGGAGAGGCGTCAGAACACTGAAGCTTTCTTT.

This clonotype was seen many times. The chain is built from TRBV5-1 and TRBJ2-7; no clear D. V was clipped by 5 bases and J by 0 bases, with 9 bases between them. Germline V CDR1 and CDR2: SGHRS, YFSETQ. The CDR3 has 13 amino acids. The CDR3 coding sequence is TGCGCCAGCAGGCTACCGGCCTCCTACGAGCAGTACTTC. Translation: CASRLPASYEQYF.

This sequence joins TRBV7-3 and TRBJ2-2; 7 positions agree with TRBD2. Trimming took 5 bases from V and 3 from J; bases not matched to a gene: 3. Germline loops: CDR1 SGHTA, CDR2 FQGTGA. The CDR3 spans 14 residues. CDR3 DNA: TGTGCCAGCAGCCCCAGCGGGGACACCGGGGAGCTGTTTTTT. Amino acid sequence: CASSPSGDTGELFF.

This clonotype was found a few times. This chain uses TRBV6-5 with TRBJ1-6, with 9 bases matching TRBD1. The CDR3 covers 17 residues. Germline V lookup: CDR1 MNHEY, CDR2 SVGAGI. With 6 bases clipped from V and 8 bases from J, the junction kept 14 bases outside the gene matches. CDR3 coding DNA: TGTGCCAGCAGCTACACAGGGGGCGCCTCAGGAGATTCACCCCTCCACTTT. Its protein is CASSYTGGASGDSPLHF.

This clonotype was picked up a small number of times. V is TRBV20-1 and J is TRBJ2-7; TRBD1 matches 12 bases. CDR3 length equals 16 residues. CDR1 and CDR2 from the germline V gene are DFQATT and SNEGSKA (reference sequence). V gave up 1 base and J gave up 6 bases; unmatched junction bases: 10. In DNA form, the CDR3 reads TGCAGTGCTAGAGCCCCGTGGGACAGGGGGCTCCTCGAGCAGTACGTC. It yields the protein CSARAPWDRGLLEQYV.

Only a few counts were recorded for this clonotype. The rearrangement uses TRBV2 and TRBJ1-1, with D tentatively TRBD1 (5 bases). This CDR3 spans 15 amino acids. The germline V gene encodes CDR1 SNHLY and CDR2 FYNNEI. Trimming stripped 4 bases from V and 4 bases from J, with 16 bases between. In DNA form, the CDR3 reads TGTGCCAGCAGTGTCCTCCAGGGTCCCGGCACTGAAGCTTTCTTT. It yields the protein CASSVLQGPGTEAFF.

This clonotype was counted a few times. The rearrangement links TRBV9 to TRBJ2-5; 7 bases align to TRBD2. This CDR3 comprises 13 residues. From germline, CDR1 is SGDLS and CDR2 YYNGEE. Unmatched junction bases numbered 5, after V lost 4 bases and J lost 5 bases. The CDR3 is CASSKDGGETQYF. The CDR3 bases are TGTGCCAGCAGCAAGGACGGGGGGGAGACCCAGTACTTC.

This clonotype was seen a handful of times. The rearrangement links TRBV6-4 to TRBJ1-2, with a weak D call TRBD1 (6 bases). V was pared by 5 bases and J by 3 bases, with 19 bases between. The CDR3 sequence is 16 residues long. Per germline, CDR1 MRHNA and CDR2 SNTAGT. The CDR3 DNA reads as TGTGCCAGCAGTCGAGGGGGGGGGTTCCCTGACTATGGCTACACCTTC. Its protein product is CASSRGGGFPDYGYTF.

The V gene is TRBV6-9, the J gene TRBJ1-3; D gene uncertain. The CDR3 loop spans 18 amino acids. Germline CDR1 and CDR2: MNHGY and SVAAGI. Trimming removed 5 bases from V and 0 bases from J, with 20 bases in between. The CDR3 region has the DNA TGTGCCAGCAGTCAAGGTGGCAGCCTAGATGTCTCTGGAAACACCATATATTTT. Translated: CASSQGGSLDVSGNTIYF.

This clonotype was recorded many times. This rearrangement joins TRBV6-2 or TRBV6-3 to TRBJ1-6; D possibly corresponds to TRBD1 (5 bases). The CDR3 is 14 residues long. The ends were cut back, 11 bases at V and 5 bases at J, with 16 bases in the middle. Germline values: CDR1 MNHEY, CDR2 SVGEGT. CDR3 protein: CAGHGTADNSPLHF. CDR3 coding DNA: TGTGCCGGCCACGGGACGGCTGATAATTCACCCCTCCACTTT.

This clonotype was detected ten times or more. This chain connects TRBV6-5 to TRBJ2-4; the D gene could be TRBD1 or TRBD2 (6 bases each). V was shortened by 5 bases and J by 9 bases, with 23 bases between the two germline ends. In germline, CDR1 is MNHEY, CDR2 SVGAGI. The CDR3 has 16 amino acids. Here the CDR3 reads CASSPAYLGGESIQYF. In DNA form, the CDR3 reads TGTGCCAGCAGTCCCGCATATTTGGGGGGCGAGAGCATTCAGTACTTC.

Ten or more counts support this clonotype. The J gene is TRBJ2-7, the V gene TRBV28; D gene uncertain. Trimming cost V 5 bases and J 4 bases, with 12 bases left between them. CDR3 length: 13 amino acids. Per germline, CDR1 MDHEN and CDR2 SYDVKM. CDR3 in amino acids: CASSPGGSYEQYV. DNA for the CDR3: TGTGCCAGCAGTCCCGGCGGCAGTTACGAGCAGTACGTC.

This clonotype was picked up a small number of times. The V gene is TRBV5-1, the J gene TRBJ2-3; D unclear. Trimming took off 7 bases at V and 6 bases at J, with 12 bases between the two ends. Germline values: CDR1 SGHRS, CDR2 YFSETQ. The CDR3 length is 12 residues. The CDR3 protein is CASQSGGDTQYF. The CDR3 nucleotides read TGCGCCAGCCAGTCCGGCGGCGATACGCAGTATTTT.